This T cell receptor (beta chain) comes out of a study of T cells in Graves' hyperthyroidism and ophthalmopathy. Study-level results: It was a median approximately six months before onset that the model predicted ophthalmopathy. Ophthalmopathy was separated from stable hyperthyroidism by a 13 V-J model. Blood also contained most expanded thyroid clonotypes above 0.001.

This clonotype was counted a few times. Its antigen is undetermined. The length of the CDR3 is 14 residues. Trimming removed 7 bases from V and 2 bases from J, with 13 bases in between. The germline V gene has CDR1 ENHRY and CDR2 SYGVKD. Fresh peripheral blood, 10 ml, yielded the PBMCs. Amplification of TCR beta CDR3 regions used RNA as the template. First-round RT-PCR targeting the TCR CDR3 was performed with the HTBI primer set. TCRdb processed the multiplex PCR reads anew with MiXCR; each CDR3 protein has one entry. The data contain roughly 660,000 distinct CDR3 sequences, approximately 15% of them singletons.

This sequence joins TRBV10-3 and TRBJ2-3, with D maybe TRBD2 (6 bases). Specimen: blood. The sequence was collected from a man between 45 and 60 years old with Graves' hyperthyroidism. The CDR3 sequence is CAIKEGRFTDTQYF. As DNA, the CDR3 is TGTGCCATCAAGGAGGGCAGGTTCACAGATACGCAGTATTTT.